The clone carrying this T cell receptor beta chain was found a few times. V dropped 7 bases and J dropped 9; count of bases not matched to a gene: 7. Germline values: CDR1 MNHNY, CDR2 SVGAGI (reference sequence). The CDR3 loop spans 13 amino acids. One entry per CDR3 protein results from TCRdb running MiXCR on the reads. The data hold 270,000 or so distinct CDR3 sequences, with about a sixth observed a single time. This sample is part of a study of T cell repertoires in cytomegalovirus infection. The TCR originated in a human donor in good health (CMV status not recorded). Some clones in this sample may be carry-over from other donors' samples. V is TRBV6-6 and J is TRBJ2-1, with TRBD2 matching 9 bases. Source material: CD8+ T cells from PBMCs. The CDR3 sequence: CASTKRGAGEQFF. The DNA of the CDR3 is TGTGCCAGCACCAAGCGGGGGGCGGGTGAGCAGTTCTTC.